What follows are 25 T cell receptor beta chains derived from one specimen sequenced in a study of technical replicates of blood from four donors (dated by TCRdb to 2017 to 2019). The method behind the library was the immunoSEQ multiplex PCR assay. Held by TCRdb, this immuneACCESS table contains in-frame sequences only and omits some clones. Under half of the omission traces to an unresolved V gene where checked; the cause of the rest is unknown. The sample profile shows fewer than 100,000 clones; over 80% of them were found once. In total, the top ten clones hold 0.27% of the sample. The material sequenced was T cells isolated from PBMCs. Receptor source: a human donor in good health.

The CDR3 DNA sequence: TGTGCCAGCAGTTTCTTGGCTAGCGGGAGGGCAGAGACCCAGTACTTC. Amino acids: CASSFLASGRAETQYF. The chain links TRBV28 to TRBJ2-5, with 12 bases matching TRBD2. Trimming at V came to 3 bases and at J to 4 bases, leaving 6 bases not matched to a gene. The length of the CDR3 is 16 residues. CDR1 is MDHEN, CDR2 SYDVKM, per germline.

The CDR3 DNA is TGTGCCTGGAGTCCCTGGGGACAGTCCAATCAGCCCCAGCATTTT. The encoded protein is CAWSPWGQSNQPQHF. The genes are TRBV30 and TRBJ1-5, with 7 bases lining up with TRBD1. Germline V gene sequence: CDR1 GTSNPN, CDR2 SVGIG (reference sequence). CDR3 size: 15 residues. V lost 2 bases, J lost 3 bases, and 7 bases stayed unmatched.

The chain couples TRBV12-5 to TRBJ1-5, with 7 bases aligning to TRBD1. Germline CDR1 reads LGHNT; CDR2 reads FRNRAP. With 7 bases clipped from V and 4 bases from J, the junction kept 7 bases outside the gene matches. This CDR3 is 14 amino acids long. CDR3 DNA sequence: TGTGCTAGTGCCACGGGACAGTGGAATCAGCCCCAGCATTTT. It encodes CASATGQWNQPQHF. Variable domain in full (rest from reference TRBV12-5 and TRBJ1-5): DARVTQTPRHKVTEMGQEVTMRCQPILGHNTVFWYRQTMMQGLELLAYFRNRAPLDDSGMPKDRFSAEMPDATLATLKIQPSEPRDSAVYFCASATGQWNQPQHFGDGTRLSIL.

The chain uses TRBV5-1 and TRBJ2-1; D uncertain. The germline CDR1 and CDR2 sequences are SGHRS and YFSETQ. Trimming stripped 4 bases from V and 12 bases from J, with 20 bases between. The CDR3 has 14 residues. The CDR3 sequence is CASSAAKAADGQFF. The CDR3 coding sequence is TGCGCCAGCAGCGCCGCGAAGGCGGCAGACGGGCAGTTCTTC.

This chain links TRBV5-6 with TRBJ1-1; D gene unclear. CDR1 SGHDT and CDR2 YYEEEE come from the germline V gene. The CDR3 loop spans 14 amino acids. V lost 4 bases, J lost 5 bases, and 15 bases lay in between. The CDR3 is CASSPRGGGTEAFF. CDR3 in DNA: TGTGCCAGCAGCCCGCGGGGAGGTGGAACTGAAGCTTTCTTT. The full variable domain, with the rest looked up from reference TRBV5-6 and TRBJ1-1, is DAGVTQSPTHLIKTRGQQVTLRCSPKSGHDTVSWYQQALGQGPQFIFQYYEEEERQRGNFPDRFSGHQFPNYSSELNVNALLLGDSALYLCASSPRGGGTEAFFGQGTRLTVV.

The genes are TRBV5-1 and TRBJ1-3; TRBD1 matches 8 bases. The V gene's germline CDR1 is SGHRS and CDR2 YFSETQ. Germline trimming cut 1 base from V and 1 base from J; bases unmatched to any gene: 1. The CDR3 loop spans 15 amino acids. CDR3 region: CASSLQGASGNTIYF. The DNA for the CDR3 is TGCGCCAGCAGCTTGCAGGGGGCTTCTGGAAACACCATATATTTT.

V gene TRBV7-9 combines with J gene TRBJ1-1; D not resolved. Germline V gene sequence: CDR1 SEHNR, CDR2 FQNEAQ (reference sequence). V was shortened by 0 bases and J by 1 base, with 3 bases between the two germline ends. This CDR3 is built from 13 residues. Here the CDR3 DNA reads TGTGCCAGCAGCTTAGCCCGGAACACTGAAGCTTTCTTT. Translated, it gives CASSLARNTEAFF. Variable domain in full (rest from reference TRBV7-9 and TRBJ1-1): DTGVSQNPRHKITKRGQNVTFRCDPISEHNRLYWYRQTLGQGPEFLTYFQNEAQLEKSRLLSDRFSAERPKGSFSTLEIQRTEQGDSAMYLCASSLARNTEAFFGQGTRLTVV.

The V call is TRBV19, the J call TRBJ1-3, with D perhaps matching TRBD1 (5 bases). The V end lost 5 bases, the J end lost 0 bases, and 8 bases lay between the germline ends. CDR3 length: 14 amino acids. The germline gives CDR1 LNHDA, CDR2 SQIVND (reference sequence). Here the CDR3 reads CASSVQGSGNTIYF. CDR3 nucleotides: TGTGCCAGTAGTGTGCAGGGCTCTGGAAACACCATATATTTT.

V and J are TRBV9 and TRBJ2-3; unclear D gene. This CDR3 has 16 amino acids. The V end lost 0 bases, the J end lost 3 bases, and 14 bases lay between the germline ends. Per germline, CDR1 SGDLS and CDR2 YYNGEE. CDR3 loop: CASSVGDSKGTDTQYF. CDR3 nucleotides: TGTGCCAGCAGCGTAGGTGATAGCAAAGGAACAGATACGCAGTATTTT.

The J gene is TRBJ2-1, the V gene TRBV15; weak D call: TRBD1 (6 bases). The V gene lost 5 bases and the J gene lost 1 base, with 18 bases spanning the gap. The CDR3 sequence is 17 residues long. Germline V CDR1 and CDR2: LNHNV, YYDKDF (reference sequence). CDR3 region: CATSLGMTGLSYNEQFF. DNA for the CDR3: TGTGCCACCAGCCTAGGAATGACAGGTCTTTCCTACAATGAGCAGTTCTTC.

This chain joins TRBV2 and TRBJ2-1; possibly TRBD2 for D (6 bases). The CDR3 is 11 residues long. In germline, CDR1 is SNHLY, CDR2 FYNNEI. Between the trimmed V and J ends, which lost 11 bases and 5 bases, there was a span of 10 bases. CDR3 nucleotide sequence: TGTGCCGGCGGGGTAGACAATGAGCAGTTCTTC. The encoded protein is CAGGVDNEQFF.

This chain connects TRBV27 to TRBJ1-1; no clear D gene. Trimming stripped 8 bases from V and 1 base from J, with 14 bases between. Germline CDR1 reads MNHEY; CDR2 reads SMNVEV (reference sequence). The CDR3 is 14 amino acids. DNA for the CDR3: TGTGCCAGCTTTAGTCGGGTCGGGAACACTGAAGCTTTCTTT. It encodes CASFSRVGNTEAFF.

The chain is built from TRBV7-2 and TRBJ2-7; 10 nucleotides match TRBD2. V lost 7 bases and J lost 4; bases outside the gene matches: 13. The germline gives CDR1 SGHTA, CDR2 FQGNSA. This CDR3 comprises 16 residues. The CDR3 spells CASTPPASGSPYEQYF. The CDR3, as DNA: TGTGCCAGCACCCCGCCGGCTAGCGGGAGTCCTTACGAGCAGTACTTC.

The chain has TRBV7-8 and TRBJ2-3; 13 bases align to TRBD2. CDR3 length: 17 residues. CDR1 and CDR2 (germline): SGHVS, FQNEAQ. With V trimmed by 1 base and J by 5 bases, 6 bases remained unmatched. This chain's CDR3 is CASSLVRTSGSVDTQYF. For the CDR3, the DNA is TGTGCCAGCAGCTTAGTAAGGACTAGCGGGAGTGTAGATACGCAGTATTTT.

CDR3 amino acids: CASSYTTGGEIRNTEAFF. The CDR3, as DNA: TGTGCCAGCAGCTATACGACAGGGGGCGAGATACGGAACACTGAAGCTTTCTTT. V gene TRBV7-9 combines with J gene TRBJ1-1; 10 nucleotides line up with TRBD1. The length of the CDR3 is 18 residues. The V and J ends lost 4 bases and 1 base, in that order; junction bases with no gene match: 12. Germline V gene lookup returns CDR1 SEHNR and CDR2 FQNEAQ (reference sequence).

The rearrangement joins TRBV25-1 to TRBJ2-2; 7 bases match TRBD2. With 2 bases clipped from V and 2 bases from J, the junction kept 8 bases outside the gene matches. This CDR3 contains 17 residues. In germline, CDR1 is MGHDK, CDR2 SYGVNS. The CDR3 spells CASSETGGRVNTGELFF. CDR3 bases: TGTGCCAGCAGTGAAACGGGAGGACGGGTTAACACCGGGGAGCTGTTTTTT.

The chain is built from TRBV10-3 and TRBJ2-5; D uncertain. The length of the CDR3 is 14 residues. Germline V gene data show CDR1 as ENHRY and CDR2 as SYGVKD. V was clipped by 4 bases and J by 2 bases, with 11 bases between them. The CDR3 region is CAISVSTQQETQYF. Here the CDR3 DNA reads TGTGCCATCAGTGTATCGACTCAACAAGAGACCCAGTACTTC.

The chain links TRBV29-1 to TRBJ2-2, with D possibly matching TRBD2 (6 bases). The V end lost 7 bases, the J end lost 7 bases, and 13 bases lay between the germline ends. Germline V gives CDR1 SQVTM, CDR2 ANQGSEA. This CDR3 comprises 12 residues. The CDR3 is CSAGGTYGELFF. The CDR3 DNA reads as TGCAGCGCTGGCGGGACTTACGGGGAGCTGTTTTTT.

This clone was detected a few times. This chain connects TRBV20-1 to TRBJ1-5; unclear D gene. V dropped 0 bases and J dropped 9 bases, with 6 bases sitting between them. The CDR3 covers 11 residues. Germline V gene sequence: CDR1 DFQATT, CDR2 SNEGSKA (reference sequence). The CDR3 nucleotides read TGCAGTGCTAGAGAGCGAATGCCCCAGCATTTT. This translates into CSARERMPQHF.

Here the CDR3 reads CATSPGDPTHGYTF. Written as DNA, the CDR3 is TGTGCCACCAGTCCGGGGGATCCCACCCATGGCTACACCTTC. The chain carries TRBV15 and TRBJ1-2; a weak D match, TRBD1 (5 bases). Per the germline V gene, CDR1 is LNHNV and CDR2 is YYDKDF (reference sequence). The ends were cut back, 6 bases at V and 6 bases at J, with 17 bases in the middle. The CDR3 spans 14 residues.

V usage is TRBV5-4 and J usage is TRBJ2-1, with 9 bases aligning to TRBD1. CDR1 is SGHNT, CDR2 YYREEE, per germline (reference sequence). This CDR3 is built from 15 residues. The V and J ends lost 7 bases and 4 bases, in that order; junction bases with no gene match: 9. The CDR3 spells CASSIPGTGYNEQFF. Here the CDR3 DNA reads TGTGCCAGCTCTATCCCCGGGACAGGGTACAATGAGCAGTTCTTC.

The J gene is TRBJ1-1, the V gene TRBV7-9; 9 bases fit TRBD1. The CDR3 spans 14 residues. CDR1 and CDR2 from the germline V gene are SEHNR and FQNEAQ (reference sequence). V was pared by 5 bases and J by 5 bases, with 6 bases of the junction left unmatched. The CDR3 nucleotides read TGTGCCAGCAGCCGGGACAGGGCTGGTACTGAAGCTTTCTTT. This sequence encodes CASSRDRAGTEAFF.

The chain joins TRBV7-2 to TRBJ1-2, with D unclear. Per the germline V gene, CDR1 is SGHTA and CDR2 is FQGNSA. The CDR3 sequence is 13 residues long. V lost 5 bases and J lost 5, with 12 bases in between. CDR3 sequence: CASSPDSTYGYTF. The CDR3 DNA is TGTGCCAGCAGCCCTGATAGTACGTATGGCTACACCTTC.

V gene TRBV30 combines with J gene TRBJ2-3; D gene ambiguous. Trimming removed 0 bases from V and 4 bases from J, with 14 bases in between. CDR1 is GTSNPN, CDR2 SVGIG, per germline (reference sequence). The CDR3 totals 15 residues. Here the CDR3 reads CAWSVRRQPPDTQYF. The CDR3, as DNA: TGTGCCTGGAGTGTACGCCGACAACCCCCAGATACGCAGTATTTT.

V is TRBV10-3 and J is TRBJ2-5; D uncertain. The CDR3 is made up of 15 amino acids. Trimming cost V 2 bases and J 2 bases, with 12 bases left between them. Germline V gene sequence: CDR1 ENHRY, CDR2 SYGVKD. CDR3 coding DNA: TGTGCCATCAGTGAGCCCACAGTGGGTCAAGAGACCCAGTACTTC. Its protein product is CAISEPTVGQETQYF.